Below, 8 T cell receptor beta chains from the same sample are listed, as sequenced in a study of shared clonotypes between healthy human individuals. Naive CD8 cells lacked CD45RO and underwent positive selection for CCR7, leaving out terminally differentiated effector memory CD45RA+ cells. The table came from immunoSEQ multiplex PCR; TCRdb's copy has only in-frame clones and leaves some out. This sample has around 620,000 clones, with around 95% found just once. Sequences were obtained from naive CD8+ T cells sorted from blood. The receptors were gathered from a woman in her twenties or thirties in good health.

The genes are TRBV7-2 and TRBJ2-7; 13 bases fit TRBD2. Trimming removed 9 bases from V and 3 bases from J; junction bases left unmatched: 2. The CDR3 contains 13 residues. Germline V CDR1 and CDR2: SGHTA, FQGNSA. The CDR3 DNA follows: TGTGCCAGTGGGACTAGCGGGAACTACGAGCAGTACTTC. Encoded protein: CASGTSGNYEQYF.

The chain uses TRBV28 and TRBJ1-5; D is uncertain. The CDR3 is made up of 10 amino acids. V dropped 11 bases and J dropped 2 bases, with 4 bases sitting between them. In germline, CDR1 is MDHEN, CDR2 SYDVKM. CDR3 in DNA: TGTGCCTGCGGCAATCAGCCCCAGCATTTT. Its protein is CACGNQPQHF.

Details on this clone: This same CDR3 is encoded by further DNA sequences in the sample. V gene TRBV11-2 combines with J gene TRBJ2-7; 10 nucleotides match TRBD1. The V gene end was trimmed by 1 base and the J gene end by 4 bases; junction bases not matched to a gene: 1. This CDR3 comprises 14 residues. Germline V gene sequence: CDR1 SGHAT, CDR2 FQNNGV. CDR3 loop: CASSLAGQGYEQYF. The CDR3 DNA is TGTGCCAGCAGCTTAGCGGGACAGGGGTACGAGCAGTACTTC.

The gene calls are TRBV27 and TRBJ2-7; 9 nucleotides line up with TRBD1. Losses at the gene ends were 6 bases for V and 5 bases for J; bases not matched to a gene: 8. The CDR3 has 14 amino acids. Per the germline V gene, CDR1 is MNHEY and CDR2 is SMNVEV (reference sequence). The CDR3: CASRPGTGWNEQYF. The CDR3 nucleotides read TGTGCCAGCAGGCCGGGGACAGGGTGGAACGAGCAGTACTTC.

In this sample, this clone turned up once. This chain joins TRBV28 and TRBJ2-5; TRBD2 agrees at 16 bases. TRBJ2-7 matches the DNA end more closely, so the J call is doubtful. The CDR3 covers 16 residues. Per germline, CDR1 MDHEN and CDR2 SYDVKM. The CDR3 region is CASSGTSGRASYEQYF. The CDR3 DNA reads TGTGCCAGCAGTGGGACTAGCGGGAGGGCCTCCTACGAGCAGTACTTC.

This chain links TRBV5-4 with TRBJ2-7, with D possibly matching TRBD2 (7 bases). The CDR3 extends over 13 amino acids. Between the trimmed V and J ends, which lost 5 bases and 4 bases, there was a span of 13 bases. Germline CDR1 SGHNT, CDR2 YYREEE (reference sequence). CDR3 in DNA: TGTGCCAGCAGGGAAGGGGGGGAATACGAGCAGTACTTC. Translated: CASREGGEYEQYF.

The chain joins TRBV6-5 to TRBJ2-1; TRBD2 is a possible D gene (6 bases). The germline V gene has CDR1 MNHEY and CDR2 SVGAGI. With 0 bases removed from V and 4 bases from J, the gap between germline ends came to 10 bases. The CDR3 totals 15 residues. In nucleotides, the CDR3 is TGTGCCAGCAGTTACTCGAGTGGAGGGTACAATGAGCAGTTCTTC. Amino acids: CASSYSSGGYNEQFF.

The chain links TRBV28 to TRBJ1-1, with D perhaps TRBD1 (6 bases). Trimming left V 3 bases short and J 0 bases short, with 11 bases between. This CDR3 has 15 residues. Per germline, CDR1 MDHEN and CDR2 SYDVKM. The CDR3 sequence is CASSFVRGMNTEAFF. Written as DNA, the CDR3 is TGTGCCAGCAGTTTCGTCAGGGGAATGAACACTGAAGCTTTCTTT.